The T cell receptor beta chain described here comes from a study of T-cell memory formation after mild COVID-19. Across the whole study: Most TCR clusters belonged to a single donor.

Researchers used 5'RACE with constant-segment primers to make TCR alpha and TCR beta cDNA libraries that carry sample barcodes and UMIs. TCRdb used MiXCR to reprocess the 5' RACE reads, holding one entry per CDR3 protein. The sample holds hundreds of thousands of distinct CDR3 sequences, roughly 15% seen once. The count of this clonotype is one. The sequenced material came from PBMCs or a T cell subset sorted from them (not recorded which). The receptor comes from a man aged 18-30 years who had mild COVID-19 (a few samples of this study predate the infection). Cell type and time point are not known.

CDR3 nucleotides: TGTGCCAGCAGGGGGGACAGGGGCCATGGCTACACCTTC. This codes for CASRGDRGHGYTF. This chain links TRBV6-5 with TRBJ1-2; 10 positions agree with TRBD1. Trimming cost V 6 bases and J 6 bases; bases outside gene matches: 4. The CDR3 consists of 13 residues. The germline gives CDR1 MNHEY, CDR2 SVGAGI.